Below, one TCR beta chain is given with its context. Other nucleotide sequences from this sample produce the same CDR3. CDR1 is SQVTM and CDR2 is ANQGSEA in the germline V gene. The CDR3 sequence is 14 residues long. V was cut by 4 bases and J by 2 bases, with 15 bases left in between. These data come from a study of shared clonotypes between healthy human individuals. Profiling relied on immunoSEQ multiplex PCR, and the TCRdb table lists in-frame clones only, not all of them. The table records roughly 890,000 clones, around 93% of them present only once. Only CD45RO-negative cells positively selected for CCR7 counted as naive CD8 cells, so terminally differentiated effector memory CD45RA+ cells were excluded.

The specimen sequenced was naive CD8+ T cells sorted from blood. This sequence joins TRBV29-1 and TRBJ2-7; possibly TRBD2 for D (6 bases). The TCR sequence derives from a man younger than 40 in good health. DNA of the CDR3: TGCAGCGTTGTGGGGTGGGGGGAGACCTACGAGCAGTACTTC. Its protein product is CSVVGWGETYEQYF.